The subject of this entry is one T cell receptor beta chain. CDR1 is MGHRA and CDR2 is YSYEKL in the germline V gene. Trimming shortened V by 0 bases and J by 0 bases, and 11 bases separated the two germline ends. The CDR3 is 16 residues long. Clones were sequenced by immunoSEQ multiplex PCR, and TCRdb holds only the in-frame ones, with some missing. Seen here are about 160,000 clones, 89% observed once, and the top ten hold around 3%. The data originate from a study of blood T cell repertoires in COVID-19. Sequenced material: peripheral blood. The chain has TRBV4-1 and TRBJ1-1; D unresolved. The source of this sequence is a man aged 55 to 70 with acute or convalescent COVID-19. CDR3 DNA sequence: TGCGCCAGCAGCCAAGATTCAGGAACCATGAACACTGAAGCTTTCTTT. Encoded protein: CASSQDSGTMNTEAFF.